This T cell receptor (beta chain) was recovered during a study of cytomegalovirus exposure and HLA in healthy donors. Broader study findings: In vitro, three CMV-associated chains proved specific for CMV antigens. Later analysis associated a missense DCLRE1C variant with TCR beta V- and J-gene trimming.

13 Jbeta primers and 60 Vbeta primers were used for the PCR. Repertoires were generated with immunoSEQ multiplex PCR, while TCRdb's copy carries only in-frame clones and drops some. The table records approximately 100,000 clones, more than 60% of them present only once. Worth noting for this clone: Its specificity is not known.

The germline V and J ends were trimmed by 6 bases and 0 bases, with 11 bases remaining between them. The germline CDR1 and CDR2 sequences are LNHDA and SQIVND (reference sequence). The CDR3 length is 15 residues. This sequence joins TRBV19 and TRBJ2-2; D may be TRBD1 (6 bases). The sequence was collected from a female donor in good health and CMV-seropositive. Sequencing used PBMCs. As DNA, the CDR3 is TGTGCCAGTAGCGAGTACAGGGCGAACACCGGGGAGCTGTTTTTT. Residues: CASSEYRANTGELFF.